This TCR beta chain was observed in a study of CD8 T cells in Susac syndrome. The multiple sclerosis controls, all treatment-naive patients, had relapsing-remitting disease that was stable or active. Bulk CD8+ and CD4+ cells came from magnetic negative isolation; CD8+ TEMRA by FACS. CDR3 length: 12 residues. The ends were cut back, 6 bases at V and 3 bases at J, with 8 bases in the middle. RNA, at about 0.45 to 1 ug, was reverse transcribed with random hexamers. An immunoSEQ multiplex PCR amplified TCR beta CDR3 over 54 Vbeta and 13 Jbeta. TCRdb reanalysed the immunoSEQ multiplex PCR reads using MiXCR and keeps one entry per CDR3 protein. This table has approximately 140,000 distinct CDR3 sequences, about 95% appearing once.

The chain carries TRBV12-3 or TRBV12-4 and TRBJ1-1, with a tentative D call TRBD1 (5 bases). This TCR came from a human donor with multiple sclerosis. Source material: CD4+ T cells from PBMCs. CDR3 sequence reads: CASSPGDTEAFF. CDR3 in DNA: TGTGCCAGCAGCCCGGGGGACACTGAAGCTTTCTTT.